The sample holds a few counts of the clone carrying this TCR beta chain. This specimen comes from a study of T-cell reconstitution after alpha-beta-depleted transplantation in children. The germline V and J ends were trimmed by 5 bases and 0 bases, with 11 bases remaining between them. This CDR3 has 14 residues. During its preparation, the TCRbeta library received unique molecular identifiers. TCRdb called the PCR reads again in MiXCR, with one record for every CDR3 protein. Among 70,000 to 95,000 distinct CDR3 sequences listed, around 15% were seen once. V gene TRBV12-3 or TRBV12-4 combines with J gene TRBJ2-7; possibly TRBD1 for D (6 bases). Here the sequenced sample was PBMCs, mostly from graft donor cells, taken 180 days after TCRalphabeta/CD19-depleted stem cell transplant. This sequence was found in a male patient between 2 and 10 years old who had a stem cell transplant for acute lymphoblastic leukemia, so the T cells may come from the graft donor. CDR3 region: CASSRDRSSYEQYF. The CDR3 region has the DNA TGTGCCAGCAGTCGCGACAGGAGCTCCTACGAGCAGTACTTC.